The next 7 T cell receptor beta chains were all read from a single sample in a study of blood T cells in healthy people across ages. The second PCR ran about 7 to 12 cycles with a sample-barcoded 5' primer and J-beta primers. TCRdb fed the 5' RACE reads into MiXCR, producing one record per CDR3 protein. This sample has hundreds of thousands of distinct CDR3 sequences, with roughly 24% found just once. The data also belong to a second study, concerning T cells of mothers and their children.

The sequenced material came from blood. These receptors came from a boy between 10 and 17 years old in good health.

This clonotype was counted between two and nine times. V is TRBV5-1 and J is TRBJ2-1; D tentatively fits TRBD1 or TRBD2 (5 bases each). Trimming pared 6 bases from V and 4 bases from J, leaving 14 bases between. Germline V gene lookup returns CDR1 SGHRS and CDR2 YFSETQ. There are 14 residues in the CDR3. DNA for the CDR3: TGCGCCAGCAATCTGGGGGACGATTACAATGAGCAGTTCTTC. The encoded protein is CASNLGDDYNEQFF.

V gene TRBV20-1 combines with J gene TRBJ2-7, with 8 bases identical to TRBD2. The better agreement between TRBJ2-5 and the DNA end casts doubt on the J call. The CDR3 length is 18 residues. CDR1 is DFQATT, CDR2 SNEGSKA, per germline (reference sequence). The CDR3 here is CSARPPFSGGAREETQYF. DNA of the CDR3: TGCAGTGCTAGGCCCCCCTTCTCCGGGGGGGCTCGGGAAGAGACCCAGTACTTC.

V and J are TRBV7-2 and TRBJ2-2; a possible D gene is TRBD1 (6 bases). The length of the CDR3 is 14 residues. V was trimmed by 3 bases and J by 3 bases, leaving 8 bases between them. The germline V gene has CDR1 SGHTA and CDR2 FQGNSA. The CDR3 DNA reads as TGTGCCAGCAGCTTCAGGGGTCACACCGGGGAGCTGTTTTTT. It yields the protein CASSFRGHTGELFF.

This clonotype was observed a few times. The chain combines TRBV10-3 with TRBJ2-6; D call uncertain. Germline lookup yields CDR1 ENHRY and CDR2 SYGVKD. The CDR3 totals 14 residues. The V and J ends lost 4 bases and 4 bases respectively, with 8 bases between them. CDR3 amino acids: CAISGISGANVLTF. CDR3 in DNA: TGTGCCATCAGTGGGATATCCGGGGCCAACGTCCTGACTTTC.

This clonotype was seen more than once but under ten times. The V and J genes are TRBV5-1 and TRBJ2-5; no clear D. V lost 0 bases, J lost 4 bases, and 10 bases lay in between. The CDR3 totals 14 residues. Germline CDR1 and CDR2: SGHRS and YFSETQ. CDR3 nucleotides: TGCGCCAGCAGCTTGGTGCCCGAAAGAGAGACCCAGTACTTC. Its translation: CASSLVPERETQYF. The whole variable domain, remainder taken from reference TRBV5-1 and TRBJ2-5, is KAGVTQTPRYLIKTRGQQVTLSCSPISGHRSVSWYQQTPGQGLQFLFEYFSETQRNKGNFPGRFSGRQFSNSRSEMNVSTLELGDSALYLCASSLVPERETQYFGPGTRLLVL.

This clonotype appeared a few times. The chain couples TRBV20-1 to TRBJ2-5; 9 nucleotides match TRBD2. From germline, CDR1 is DFQATT and CDR2 SNEGSKA (reference sequence). Trimming at V came to 6 bases and at J to 5 bases, leaving 13 bases not matched to a gene. The CDR3 has 15 residues. The CDR3 sequence: CSAADYLAGDETQYF. CDR3 nucleotides: TGCAGTGCGGCCGACTATTTAGCGGGGGACGAGACCCAGTACTTC.

V and J are TRBV12-3 or TRBV12-4 and TRBJ2-5; 8 bases fit TRBD2. The junction had 7 bases not matched to a gene; V was cut back by 8 bases and J by 5 bases. The CDR3 contains 13 residues. The CDR3 loop reads CASLSGGGETQYF. CDR3 sequence (DNA): TGTGCCAGCTTGAGCGGGGGAGGTGAGACCCAGTACTTC.